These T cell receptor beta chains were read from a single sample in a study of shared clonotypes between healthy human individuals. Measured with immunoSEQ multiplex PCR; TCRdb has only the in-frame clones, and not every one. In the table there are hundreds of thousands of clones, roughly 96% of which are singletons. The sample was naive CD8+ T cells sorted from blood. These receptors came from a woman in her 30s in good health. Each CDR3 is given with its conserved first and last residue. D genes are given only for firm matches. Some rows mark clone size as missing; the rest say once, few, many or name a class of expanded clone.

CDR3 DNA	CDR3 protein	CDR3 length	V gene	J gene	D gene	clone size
TGTGCCAGCAGCTTCACGACAGGCCCGATTAAATACGAGCAGTACTTC	CASSFTTGPIKYEQYF	16	TRBV13	TRBJ2-7	.	.
TGTGCCAGCAGCGGGGCTAGCGGGAGGGCAGATGAGCAGTTCTTC	CASSGASGRADEQFF	15	TRBV9	TRBJ2-1	TRBD2	.
TGCGCCAGCAGCCCGAACACCGGGGAGCTGTTTTTT	CASSPNTGELFF	12	TRBV4-1	TRBJ2-2	.	.
TGTGCCAGCAGCACAGACGATTCCTACGAGCAGTACTTC	CASSTDDSYEQYF	13	TRBV5-4	TRBJ2-7	.	.
TGTGCCAGCAGCTCCCCCGGGACTAGCGGGAGTCCCTACGAGCAGTACTTC	CASSSPGTSGSPYEQYF	17	TRBV7-2	TRBJ2-7	TRBD2	.
TGTGCCAGCAGCACGACCGCCTCTGGAGCTTTCTTT	CASSTTASGAFF	12	TRBV13	TRBJ1-1	.	once
TGTGCCAGCAGCCAAGGCTCCGGTTACAATGAGCAGTTCTTC	CASSQGSGYNEQFF	14	TRBV14	TRBJ2-1	.	.
TGTGCCAGCAGTGAAAGCAGTTACTCCCTTAGCAATCAGCCCCAGCATTTT	CASSESSYSLSNQPQHF	17	TRBV6-1	TRBJ1-5	.	.
TGTGCCAGCAGCTTAGAAAGCTCCTACGAGCAGTACTTC	CASSLESSYEQYF	13	TRBV7-6	TRBJ2-7	.	.
TGTGCCAGCAGTCTGACAGGGGACTATGGCTACACCTTC	CASSLTGDYGYTF	13	TRBV25-1	TRBJ1-2	TRBD1	.
TGTGCCAGCAGCACTAACAGGTTAGCTAACTATGGCTACACCTTC	CASSTNRLANYGYTF	15	TRBV13	TRBJ1-2	.	.
TGTGCCAGCAGGGAATCCGCAGGATTCTCCTACGAGCAGTACTTC	CASRESAGFSYEQYF	15	TRBV2	TRBJ2-7	.	.
TGTGCCAGCAGTATAACAGGGGCCCAAGAGACCCAGTACTTC	CASSITGAQETQYF	14	TRBV27	TRBJ2-5	TRBD1	.
TGTGCCAGCAGAGACACCGGGGACCTCTATGGCTACACCTTC	CASRDTGDLYGYTF	14	TRBV28	TRBJ1-2	.	.
TGTGCCAGCAGTGAAGGGGAATGGGGGAATCAGCCCCAGCATTTT	CASSEGEWGNQPQHF	15	TRBV6-1	TRBJ1-5	.	.
TGTGCCAGCAGTTACGGTCCCTACGAGCAGTACTTC	CASSYGPYEQYF	12	TRBV6-5	TRBJ2-7	.	.
TGCGCCAGCAGTGAAGGGCTACAAGAGCAGTTCTTC	CASSEGLQEQFF	12	TRBV10-1	TRBJ2-1	.	few
TGTGCCATCAGCCGGACACCTACGGTCGAGCAGTACTTC	CAISRTPTVEQYF	13	TRBV10-3	TRBJ2-7	.	once
TGTGCCACCAGCAGAGTTATCCTGCGGACTGTGGAGGAGACCCAGTACTTC	CATSRVILRTVEETQYF	17	TRBV15	TRBJ2-5	.	.
TGCGCCAGCAGCTTGACGACTAGCGGGAGTCCCGGGGAGCTGTTTTTT	CASSLTTSGSPGELFF	16	TRBV5-1	TRBJ2-2	TRBD2	.
TGCGCCAGCAGCAACAACAGGGAATTGCATACTGAAGCTTTCTTT	CASSNNRELHTEAFF	15	TRBV5-1	TRBJ1-1	.	.
TGTGCCAGCAGCTTGCGCCTAGCGGGTGTTTCCTACGAGCAGTACTTC	CASSLRLAGVSYEQYF	16	TRBV5-6	TRBJ2-7	TRBD2	.
TGCGCCAGCAGACACGGGGACAGGGAAAACACTGAAGCTTTCTTT	CASRHGDRENTEAFF	15	TRBV5-1	TRBJ1-1	TRBD1	.
TGTGCCAGCAGTGACCCTTACGAGCAGTACTTC	CASSDPYEQYF	11	TRBV28	TRBJ2-7	.	once
TGTGCCAGCAGTTACAACGGGGTGGAAAAACTGTTTTTT	CASSYNGVEKLFF	13	TRBV6-6	TRBJ1-4	.	.
TGTGCCAGCAGTCCTCAGACAGGGACGGTCTATGGCTACACCTTC	CASSPQTGTVYGYTF	15	TRBV28	TRBJ1-2	TRBD1	.
TGTGCCAGCAGAGTGGACTCAACGGGGTCAAATGAGCAGTTCTTC	CASRVDSTGSNEQFF	15	TRBV27	TRBJ2-1	.	.
TGTGCCAGCACAGTTGAGGGGTGGAATTCACCCCTCCACTTT	CASTVEGWNSPLHF	14	TRBV28	TRBJ1-6	.	.
TGTGCCAGCAGCTTCGGCCAGGCGTTGAACACTGAAGCTTTCTTT	CASSFGQALNTEAFF	15	TRBV11-2	TRBJ1-1	.	.
TGTGCCAGCAGATCACAGGGGAACTACGAGCAGTACTTC	CASRSQGNYEQYF	13	TRBV28	TRBJ2-7	TRBD1	.
TGCGCCAGCAGCCAAGATTGGGAGACCTACGAGCAGTACTTC	CASSQDWETYEQYF	14	TRBV4-1	TRBJ2-7	.	.
TGTGCCAGCAGTCCTGACAGGAACCCCTACGAGCAGTACTTC	CASSPDRNPYEQYF	14	TRBV28	TRBJ2-7	.	.
TGTGCCAGCAGCCTCGACAGGGGACCCCCCTACGAGCAGTACTTC	CASSLDRGPPYEQYF	15	TRBV5-5	TRBJ2-7	TRBD1	.
TGTGCCAGCAGTTTGCCGGGAAGCTACGAGCAGTACTTC	CASSLPGSYEQYF	13	TRBV27	TRBJ2-7	.	.